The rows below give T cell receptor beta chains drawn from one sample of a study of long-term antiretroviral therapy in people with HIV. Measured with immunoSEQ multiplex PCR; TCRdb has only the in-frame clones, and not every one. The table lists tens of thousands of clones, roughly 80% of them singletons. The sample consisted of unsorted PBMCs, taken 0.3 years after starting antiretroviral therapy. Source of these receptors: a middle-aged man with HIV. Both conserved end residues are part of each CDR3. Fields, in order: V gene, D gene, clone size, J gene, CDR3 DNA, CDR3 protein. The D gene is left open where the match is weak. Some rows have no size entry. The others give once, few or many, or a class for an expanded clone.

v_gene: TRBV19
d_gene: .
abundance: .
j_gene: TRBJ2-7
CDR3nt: TGTGCCAGTAGTCCCCAGGCGGAATACGAGCAGTACTTC
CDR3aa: CASSPQAEYEQYF

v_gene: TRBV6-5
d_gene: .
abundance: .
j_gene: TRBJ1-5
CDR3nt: TGTGCCAGCAGTCGGGACTTCCAAAAGCAGCCCCAGCATTTT
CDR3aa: CASSRDFQKQPQHF

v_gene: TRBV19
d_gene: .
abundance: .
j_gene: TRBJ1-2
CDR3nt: TGTGCCAGTAGTTACGGGACATTCGGCTACACCTTC
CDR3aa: CASSYGTFGYTF

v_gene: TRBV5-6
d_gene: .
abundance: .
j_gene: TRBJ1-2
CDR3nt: TGTGCCAGCAGCTTGGGGCCAGGGAGGCTAGGCTACACCTTC
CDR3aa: CASSLGPGRLGYTF

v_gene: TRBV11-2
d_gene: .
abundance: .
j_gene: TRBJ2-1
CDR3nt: TGTGCCAGCAGGAACGGATTTTCCCCCTACAATGAGCAGTTCTTC
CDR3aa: CASRNGFSPYNEQFF

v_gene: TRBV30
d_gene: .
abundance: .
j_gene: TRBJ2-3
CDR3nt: TGTGCCTGGAGTCTGGGGGATACGCAGTATTTT
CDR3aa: CAWSLGDTQYF

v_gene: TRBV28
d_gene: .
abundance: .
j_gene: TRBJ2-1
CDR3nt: TGTGCCAGCAGTTCTCAGGTGAGGTCCTACAATGAGCAGTTCTTC
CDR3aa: CASSSQVRSYNEQFF

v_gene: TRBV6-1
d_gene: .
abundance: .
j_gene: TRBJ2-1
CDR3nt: TGTGCCAGCAGGGAAATCTCCTACAATGAGCAGTTCTTC
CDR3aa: CASREISYNEQFF

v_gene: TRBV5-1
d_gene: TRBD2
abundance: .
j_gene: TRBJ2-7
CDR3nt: TGCGCCAGCAGCCCGGGGGGGAACGAGCAGTACTTC
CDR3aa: CASSPGGNEQYF

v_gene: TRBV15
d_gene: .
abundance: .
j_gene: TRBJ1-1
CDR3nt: TGTGCCACCAGCAGAGATCTGAGGCTAGCCACTGAAGCTTTCTTT
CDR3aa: CATSRDLRLATEAFF

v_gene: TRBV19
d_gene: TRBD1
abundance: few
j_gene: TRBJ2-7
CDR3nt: TGTGCCAGTAGTACCTCGGGACAGGGGACCTACGAGCAGTACTTC
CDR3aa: CASSTSGQGTYEQYF

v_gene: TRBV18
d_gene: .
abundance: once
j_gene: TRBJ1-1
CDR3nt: TGTGCCAGCTCACTTTACGAGTCAACAGGGCAAAACACTGAAGCTTTCTTT
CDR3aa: CASSLYESTGQNTEAFF

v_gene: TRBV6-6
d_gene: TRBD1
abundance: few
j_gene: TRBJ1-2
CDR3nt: TGTGCCAGCAGTGGACAGGGCTATGGCTACACCTTC
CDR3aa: CASSGQGYGYTF

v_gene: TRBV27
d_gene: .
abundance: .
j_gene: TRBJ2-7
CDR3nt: TGTGCCAGCAGTTTAGTGGGAAGGGACTACGAGCAGTACTTC
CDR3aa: CASSLVGRDYEQYF

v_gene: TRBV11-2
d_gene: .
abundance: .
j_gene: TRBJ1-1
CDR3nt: TGTCAACACTCGAGACCATCCGGGAGAGGAAGGAACACTGAAGCTTTCTTT
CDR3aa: CQHSRPSGRGRNTEAFF

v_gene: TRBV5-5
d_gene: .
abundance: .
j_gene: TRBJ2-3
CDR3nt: TGTGCCAGCAGCTGGGCGGCAGCACCGGATACGCAGTATTTT
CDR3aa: CASSWAAAPDTQYF

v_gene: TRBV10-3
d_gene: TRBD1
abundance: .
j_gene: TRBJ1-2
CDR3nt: TGTGCCATCAGGACCGGGACAGAGAACTATGGCTACACCTTC
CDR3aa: CAIRTGTENYGYTF

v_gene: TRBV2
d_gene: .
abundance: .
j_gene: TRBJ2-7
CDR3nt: TGTGCCAGTTCCCGGGACTCGTCTACCTACGAGCAGTACTTC
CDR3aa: CASSRDSSTYEQYF

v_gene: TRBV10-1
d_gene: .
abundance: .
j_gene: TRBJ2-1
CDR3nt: TGCGCCAGCAGTGAGTCGGGCGGGAATGAGCAGTTCTTC
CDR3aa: CASSESGGNEQFF

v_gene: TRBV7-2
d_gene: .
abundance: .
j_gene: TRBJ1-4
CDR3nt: TGTGCCAGCAGCTTAGCGAGTCAGGGATCCGAACTGTTTTTT
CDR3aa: CASSLASQGSELFF

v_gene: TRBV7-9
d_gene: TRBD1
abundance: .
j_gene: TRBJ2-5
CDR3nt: TGTGCCAGCAGCTTCAGCGGGACAGGGACCACCGAGACCCAGTACTTC
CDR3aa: CASSFSGTGTTETQYF

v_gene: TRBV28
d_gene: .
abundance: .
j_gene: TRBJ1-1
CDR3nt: TGTGCCAGCAGTTTATTCCCGGTCACTGAAGCTTTCTTT
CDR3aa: CASSLFPVTEAFF

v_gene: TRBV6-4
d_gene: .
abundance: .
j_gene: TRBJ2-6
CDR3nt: TGTGCCAGCAGTGGGGACACGGCTTCTGGGGCCAACGTCCTGACTTTC
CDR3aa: CASSGDTASGANVLTF

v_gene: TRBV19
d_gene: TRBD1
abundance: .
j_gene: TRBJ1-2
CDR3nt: TGTGCCAGTAGTGTATGGGACAGGGCTCATGGCTACACCTTC
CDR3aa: CASSVWDRAHGYTF

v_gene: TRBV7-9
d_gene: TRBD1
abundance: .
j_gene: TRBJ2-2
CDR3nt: TGTGCCAGCAGCCCGACAGGGGTTGGGGACACCGGGGAGCTGTTTTTT
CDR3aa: CASSPTGVGDTGELFF

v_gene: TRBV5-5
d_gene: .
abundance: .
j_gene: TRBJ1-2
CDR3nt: TGTGCCAGCAGCCCGGGGGGTTATGGCTACACCTTC
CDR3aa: CASSPGGYGYTF

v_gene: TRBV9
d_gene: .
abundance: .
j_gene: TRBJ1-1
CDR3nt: TGTGCCAGCAGCTCCCGCGGGGGCCCCTGGGAAGCTTTCTTT
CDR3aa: CASSSRGGPWEAFF

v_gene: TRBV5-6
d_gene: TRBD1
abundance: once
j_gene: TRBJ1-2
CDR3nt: TGTGCCAGCAGCTTGGGGGGCAGGGGGTACGGATATGGCTACACCTTC
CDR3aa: CASSLGGRGYGYGYTF

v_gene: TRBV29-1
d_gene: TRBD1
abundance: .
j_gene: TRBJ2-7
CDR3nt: TGCAGCGTTGACTTGGGACAGCCCCCCTACGAGCAGTACTTC
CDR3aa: CSVDLGQPPYEQYF

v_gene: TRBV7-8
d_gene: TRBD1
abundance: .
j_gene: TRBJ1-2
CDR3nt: TGTGCCAGCAGAGATAGGACAGGGGACGGCTATGGCTACACCTTC
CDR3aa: CASRDRTGDGYGYTF

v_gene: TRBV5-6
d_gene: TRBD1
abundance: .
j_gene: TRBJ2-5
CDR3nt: TGTGCCAGCAGCCAAAACAGGGGGAAGACCCAGTACTTC
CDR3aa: CASSQNRGKTQYF

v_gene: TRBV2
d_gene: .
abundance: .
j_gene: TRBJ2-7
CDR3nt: TGTGCCAGCAGTGAGGTAAGGGCAGCGAACGAGCAGTACTTC
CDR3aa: CASSEVRAANEQYF

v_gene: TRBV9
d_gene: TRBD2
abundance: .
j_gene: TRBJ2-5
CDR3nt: TGTGCCAGCAGTCTTAGACTAGCGGGAGAGGAGACCCAGTACTTC
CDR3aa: CASSLRLAGEETQYF

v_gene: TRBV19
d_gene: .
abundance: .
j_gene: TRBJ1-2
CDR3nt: TGTGCCAGTAGTATCCACCCAGGGTCGGAAGGCTACACCTTC
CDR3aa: CASSIHPGSEGYTF

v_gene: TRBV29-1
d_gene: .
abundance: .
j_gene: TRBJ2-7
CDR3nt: TGCAGCGGCCGGGACGGAGGGTCCTACGAGCAGTACTTC
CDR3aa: CSGRDGGSYEQYF

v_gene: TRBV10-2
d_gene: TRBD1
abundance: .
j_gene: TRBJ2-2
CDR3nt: TGCGCCAGCAGCCGACAGGGGGCGAACACCGGGGAGCTGTTTTTT
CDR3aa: CASSRQGANTGELFF

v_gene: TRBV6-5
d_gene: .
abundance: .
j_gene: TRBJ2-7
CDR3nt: TGTGCCAGCATCGGATTAGGGGGAAGGTACGAGCAGTACTTC
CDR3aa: CASIGLGGRYEQYF

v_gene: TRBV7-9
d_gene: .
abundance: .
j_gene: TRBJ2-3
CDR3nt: TGTGCCAGCAGCCCACACTCCACCCCTAGCACAGATACGCAGTATTTT
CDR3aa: CASSPHSTPSTDTQYF

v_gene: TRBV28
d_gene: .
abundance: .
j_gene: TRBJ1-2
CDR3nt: TGTGCCAGCAGTTTATCAGGGGTCTATGGCTACACCTTC
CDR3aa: CASSLSGVYGYTF

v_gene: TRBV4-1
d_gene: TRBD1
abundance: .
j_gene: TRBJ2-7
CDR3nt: TGCGCCAGCAGCCGAGTTCCGGGACAGGGATCCTACGAGCAGTACTTC
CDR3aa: CASSRVPGQGSYEQYF

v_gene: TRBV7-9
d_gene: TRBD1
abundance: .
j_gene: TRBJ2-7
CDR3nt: TGTGCCAGCAGCTCGCGGACAGGGAAAGACGAGCAGTACTTC
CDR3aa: CASSSRTGKDEQYF

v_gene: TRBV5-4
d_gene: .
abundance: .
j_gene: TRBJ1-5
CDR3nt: TGTGCCAGCAGCTTGTCGGGTCAGCCCCAGCATTTT
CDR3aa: CASSLSGQPQHF

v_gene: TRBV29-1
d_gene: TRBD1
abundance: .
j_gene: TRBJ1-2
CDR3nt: TGCAGCGTACGTGGCTGGGACAGGGGTAATGGCTACACCTTC
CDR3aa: CSVRGWDRGNGYTF

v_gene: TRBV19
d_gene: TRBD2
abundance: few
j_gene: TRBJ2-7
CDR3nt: TGTGCCAGTAGTTCCATGGGAGGGAGGGACGAGCAGTACTTC
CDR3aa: CASSSMGGRDEQYF

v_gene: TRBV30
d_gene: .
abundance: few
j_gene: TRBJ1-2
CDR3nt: TGTGCCTGGAGTGTACGGCAGGGAACTGCCACCTTC
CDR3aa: CAWSVRQGTATF

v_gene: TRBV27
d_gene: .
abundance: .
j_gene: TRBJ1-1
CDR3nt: TGTGCCAGCAGTTTTAGGCGTAACACTGAAGCTTTCTTT
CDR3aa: CASSFRRNTEAFF

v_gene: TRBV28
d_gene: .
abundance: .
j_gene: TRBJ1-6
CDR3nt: TGTGCCAGCAGTGGAAGGTCACCCCTCCACTTT
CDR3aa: CASSGRSPLHF

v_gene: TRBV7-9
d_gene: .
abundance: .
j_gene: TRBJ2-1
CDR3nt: TGTGCCAGCAGCCCAAAGGAGGGAGCTTACAATGAGCAGTTCTTC
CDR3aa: CASSPKEGAYNEQFF

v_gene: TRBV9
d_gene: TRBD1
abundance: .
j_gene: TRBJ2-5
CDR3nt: TGTGCCAGCAGCTACGGACAGGGCCAAGAGACCCAGTACTTC
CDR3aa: CASSYGQGQETQYF

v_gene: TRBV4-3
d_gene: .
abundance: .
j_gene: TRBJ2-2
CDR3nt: TGCGCCAGCAGCCAAGAGACCTCAGGGGACACCGGGGAGCTGTTTTTT
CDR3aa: CASSQETSGDTGELFF

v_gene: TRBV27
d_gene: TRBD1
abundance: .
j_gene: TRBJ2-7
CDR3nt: TGTGCCAGCAGTTTCCGGGACAGGTCCTTTGAGCAGTACTTC
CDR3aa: CASSFRDRSFEQYF

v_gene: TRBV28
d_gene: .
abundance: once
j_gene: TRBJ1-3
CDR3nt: TGTGCCAGCAGTTCCCCGAACCCATCTGGAAACACCATATATTTT
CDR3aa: CASSSPNPSGNTIYF